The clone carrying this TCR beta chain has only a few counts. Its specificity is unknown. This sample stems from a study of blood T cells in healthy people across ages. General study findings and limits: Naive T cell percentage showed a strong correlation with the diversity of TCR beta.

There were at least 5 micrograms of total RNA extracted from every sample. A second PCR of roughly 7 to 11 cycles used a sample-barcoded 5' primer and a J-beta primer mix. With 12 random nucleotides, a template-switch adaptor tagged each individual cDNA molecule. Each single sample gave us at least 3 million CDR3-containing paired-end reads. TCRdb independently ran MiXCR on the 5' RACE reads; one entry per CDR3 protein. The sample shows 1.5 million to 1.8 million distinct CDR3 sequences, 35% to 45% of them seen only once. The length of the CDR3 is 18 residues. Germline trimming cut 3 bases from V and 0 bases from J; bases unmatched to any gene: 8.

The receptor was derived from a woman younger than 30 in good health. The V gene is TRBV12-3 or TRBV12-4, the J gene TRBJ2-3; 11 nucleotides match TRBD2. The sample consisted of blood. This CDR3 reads CASSLSLAGGGSTDTQYF. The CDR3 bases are TGTGCCAGCAGTTTGAGCCTAGCGGGGGGCGGGAGCACAGATACGCAGTATTTT.